The 15 T cell receptor beta chains listed next were all sequenced from one sample in a study of vaccination and CD4 T cells after COVID-19. Time point reported: late sampling 161 to 241 days after vaccination in three convalescent patients. The treatment: approximately 11-day PBMC culture with coronavirus spike peptide pools or control peptides (ViraFEST assay). For these TCRs, the target antigens are not known. Scientists ran DNA taken from cultured CD4+ T cells through the Oncomine TCR Beta short-read assay for sequencing. One entry per CDR3 protein results from TCRdb running MiXCR on the PCR reads. The sample lists about 17,000 distinct CDR3 sequences, approximately 49% occurring once. The material was CD4+ T cells from blood, cultured in vitro, obtained about 7 months after SARS-CoV-2 vaccination. Receptors originate from a human donor who had recovered from COVID-19.

The chain is built from TRBV23-1 and TRBJ1-6, with 10 nucleotides matching TRBD1. TRBV23-1 is placed among ORFs of uncertain function. V lost 6 bases to trimming and J lost 7 bases; unmatched junction nucleotides: 12. The CDR3 loop spans 17 amino acids. CDR3 in DNA: TGCGCCAGCAGAACGAGACAGGGGGCAAGTTGGAATTCACCCCTCCACTTT. Protein: CASRTRQGASWNSPLHF.

The chain recombines TRBV7-2 with TRBJ2-3; 7 nucleotides match TRBD2. The CDR3 runs to 16 residues. The V gene end was trimmed by 2 bases and the J gene end by 0 bases; junction bases not matched to a gene: 5. CDR1 SGHTA and CDR2 FQGNSA come from the germline V gene. CDR3: CASSLSSSGSTDTQYF. CDR3 nucleotide sequence: TGTGCCAGCAGCTTAAGCAGTAGCGGGAGCACAGATACGCAGTATTTT.

The chain couples TRBV11-3 to TRBJ2-5, with D unclear. The CDR3 runs 14 residues. CDR1 SGHNT and CDR2 YENEEA come from the germline V gene. The ends were cut back, 0 bases at V and 3 bases at J, with 8 bases in the middle. The CDR3 region has the DNA TGTGCCAGCAGCTTAGAGGATTGGAAAGAGACCCAGTACTTC. Translated, it gives CASSLEDWKETQYF. The whole variable domain, remainder taken from reference TRBV11-3 and TRBJ2-5, is EAGVVQSPRYKIIEKKQPVAFWCNPISGHNTLYWYLQNLGQGPELLIRYENEEAVDDSQLPKDRFSAERLKGVDSTLKIQPAELGDSAVYLCASSLEDWKETQYFGPGTRLLVL.

This clonotype is labeled as medium-sized. J is TRBJ2-3 and V is TRBV7-9; D not resolved. Germline V gene data show CDR1 as SEHNR and CDR2 as FQNEAQ (reference sequence). This CDR3 is built from 12 residues. V was shortened by 1 base and J by 4 bases, with 3 bases between the two germline ends. CDR3 amino acids: CASSLVADTQYF. Here the CDR3 DNA reads TGTGCCAGCAGCTTAGTGGCAGATACGCAGTATTTT.

This chain links TRBV5-4 with TRBJ1-1, with a weak D call TRBD1 (6 bases). V was cut by 3 bases and J by 3 bases, with 15 bases left in between. This CDR3 contains 15 residues. The germline V gene encodes CDR1 SGHNT and CDR2 YYREEE (reference sequence). CDR3 nucleotide sequence: TGTGCCAGCAGCTCACACAGGGTGGAAGACACTGAAGCTTTCTTT. This codes for CASSSHRVEDTEAFF. Based on the CDR3 plus reference TRBV5-4 and TRBJ1-1, the full variable domain is ETGVTQSPTHLIKTRGQQVTLRCSSQSGHNTVSWYQQALGQGPQFIFQYYREEENGRGNFPPRFSGLQFPNYSSELNVNALELDDSALYLCASSSHRVEDTEAFFGQGTRLTVV.

The sample holds a few counts of this clonotype. V gene TRBV6-1 combines with J gene TRBJ1-1; D remains ambiguous. With 5 bases removed from V and 11 bases from J, the gap between germline ends came to 21 bases. Germline CDR1 reads MNHNS; CDR2 reads SASEGT. The CDR3 sequence is 14 residues long. The CDR3: CASSPHVGGLWAFF. As DNA, the CDR3 is TGTGCCAGCAGTCCCCACGTTGGAGGGTTGTGGGCTTTCTTT.

The chain is built from TRBV19 and TRBJ1-2; no clear D gene. The V end lost 1 base, the J end lost 7 bases, and 10 bases lay between the germline ends. Germline V lookup: CDR1 LNHDA, CDR2 SQIVND (reference sequence). The CDR3 sequence is 13 residues long. The CDR3 coding sequence is TGTGCCAGTAGTATAGTTAGGGCAGGTGGCTACACCTTC. It codes for CASSIVRAGGYTF.

The V call is TRBV4-3, the J call TRBJ1-2, with 9 bases matching TRBD1. Germline assignment: CDR1 LGHNA and CDR2 YSLEER. The CDR3 contains 17 residues. The trim removed 1 base at V and 3 bases at J, leaving 9 bases unmatched. The CDR3 region is CASSQVTGTGTDYGYTF. The CDR3 bases are TGCGCCAGCAGCCAAGTTACCGGGACAGGGACCGACTATGGCTACACCTTC.

The rearrangement links TRBV10-3 to TRBJ2-7; D ambiguous. This CDR3 contains 14 residues. V dropped 0 bases and J dropped 1 base, with 7 bases sitting between them. Germline lookup yields CDR1 ENHRY and CDR2 SYGVKD. The CDR3: CAISESTVSYEQYF. The CDR3 DNA sequence: TGTGCCATCAGTGAGTCCACTGTATCCTACGAGCAGTACTTC.

V and J are TRBV6-1 and TRBJ1-1; a weak D match, TRBD1 (5 bases). This CDR3 comprises 15 residues. The V and J ends lost 7 bases and 6 bases respectively, with 21 bases between them. In germline, CDR1 is MNHNS, CDR2 SASEGT. CDR3 coding DNA: TGTGCCAGCATACTCGCTATTCTATCGGGGGCTGAAGCTTTCTTT. This encodes CASILAILSGAEAFF.

The chain recombines TRBV7-6 with TRBJ1-2, with a tentative D call TRBD1 (5 bases). V lost 5 bases and J lost 6, with 13 bases in between. Germline lookup yields CDR1 SGHVS and CDR2 FNYEAQ. The CDR3 sequence is 13 residues long. In DNA form, the CDR3 reads TGTGCCAGCAGCCCGCAGGGCCTCCATGGCTACACCTTC. Protein: CASSPQGLHGYTF.

This clonotype was detected a few times. This chain joins TRBV11-3 and TRBJ2-1; 8 nucleotides line up with TRBD1. In germline, CDR1 is SGHNT, CDR2 YENEEA. The CDR3 totals 14 residues. V gave up 3 bases and J gave up 9 bases; unmatched junction bases: 7. The DNA for the CDR3 is TGTGCCAGCAGCTTCCGGGACAGGTTGGGTGAGCAGTTCTTC. The encoded protein is CASSFRDRLGEQFF. The full variable domain, its missing parts supplied by reference TRBV11-3 and TRBJ2-1, is EAGVVQSPRYKIIEKKQPVAFWCNPISGHNTLYWYLQNLGQGPELLIRYENEEAVDDSQLPKDRFSAERLKGVDSTLKIQPAELGDSAVYLCASSFRDRLGEQFFGPGTRLTVL.

The genes are TRBV20-1 and TRBJ2-3, with a weak D call TRBD2 (7 bases). Trimming removed 3 bases from V and 3 bases from J, with 13 bases in between. The CDR3 is 14 amino acids. The germline V gene has CDR1 DFQATT and CDR2 SNEGSKA (reference sequence). CDR3 loop: CSARPGGLTDTQYF. The CDR3 DNA reads as TGCAGTGCTAGGCCGGGGGGCCTAACAGATACGCAGTATTTT.

The chain carries TRBV7-3 and TRBJ1-6, with D maybe TRBD1 (5 bases). The CDR3 is made up of 15 amino acids. Germline V CDR1 and CDR2: SGHTA, FQGTGA. Between the trimmed V and J ends, which lost 1 base and 7 bases, there was a span of 11 bases. CDR3 residues: CASSLNPQGNSPLHF. CDR3 DNA sequence: TGTGCCAGCAGCTTAAATCCCCAGGGCAATTCACCCCTCCACTTT.

The rearrangement joins TRBV27 to TRBJ2-7; TRBD2 matches at 10 bases. The V gene's germline CDR1 is MNHEY and CDR2 SMNVEV (reference sequence). V was clipped by 7 bases and J by 1 base; unmatched bases: 10. This CDR3 comprises 16 residues. The CDR3 DNA reads TGTGCCAGCACTCCTCGTGGACTAGCGGCGTCCTACGAGCAGTACTTC. Protein product: CASTPRGLAASYEQYF.